This T cell receptor beta chain originates from a study of beta chain features in type 1 diabetes (dated by TCRdb to the late 2010s). At the level of the whole study: No differences in mean age, gender distribution, total cell number or subset yield were found between patients and healthy donors. Across all samples, fewer than 130 million sorted cells were examined, and cell number per subset correlated strongly with RNA yield. In the study, TCRB repertoires of sorted circulating CD4+ T cell subsets from recently diagnosed type 1 diabetes patients were compared with those of matched healthy donors. Regulatory and stem cell-like memory subsets were obtained from only 8 patients and roughly eight healthy donors, while naive and central memory subsets were obtained from all 30 or so donors. Here is what the overall study found, with its caveats: Because small numbers of individuals were included in the HLA sub-analyses, any influence of HLA type on TCRB rearrangement was left unresolved. At VDJ recombination sites, patients with type 1 diabetes made fewer insertions and deleted more nucleotides, a pattern implying thymic rearrangement abnormalities. Naive, central memory and regulatory TCRB repertoires appeared to be more similar among patients than among healthy donors. Shorter templates might be favored by PCR, yet because patient and control samples were amplified and corrected together, any such skew would affect both groups equally. Type 1 diabetes patients showed a moderate but significant shortening of TCRB CDR3 length in all four CD4+ subsets. Sequencing cDNA rather than genomic DNA could over-represent highly expressing activated cells, although activation and CD3 levels did not differ between groups.

The entire amount of isolated RNA was reverse transcribed using the High Capacity cDNA Reverse Transcription Kit, so the sequenced TCRB transcripts were expressed ones. Deep immunoSEQ sequencing was performed on naive, central memory and regulatory T cell samples, with an average of roughly 3.5 million total reads per sample. Sorted cells were lysed in RLT buffer and RNA was extracted with DNase-treated RNeasy Micro or Mini kits, depending on cell number. To prevent cross-contamination, each cell subset was processed individually, whereas patient and healthy donor samples were processed jointly. The immunoSEQ multiplex PCR was used to amplify TCRB sequences from cDNA, generating 87-bp fragments that spanned the CDR3 region. Sequencing of the amplicons was done on the Illumina HiSeq platform. The published analysis was carried out like this. PCR bias was corrected computationally using synthetic template baselines, and reads within Hamming distance 2 were collapsed, with unmergeable singletons discarded. Reads were aligned against IMGT so that V, D and J genes, CDR3 length and insertions or deletions at six rearrangement sites could be assigned. Within each subset, clonotype counts were normalized to the number of sorted cells before true diversity and Gini coefficients were calculated with the tcR R package. The overlap coefficient, calculated on TCRB nucleotide sequences, was used to quantify repertoire sharing. As a proxy for the pre-selection repertoire, out-of-frame TCRB sequences from naive cells were analyzed. The clones in this table, taken by TCRdb from immuneACCESS, are in-frame only. Not every clone is retained; where verified, under half of the shortfall comes from an unresolved V gene, and the cause of the rest is unknown. V, J and clone size reflect that table, while D and trimming were determined from the DNA. For this sample the table gives over 600,000 clones, of which around 12% were detected only once. The ten largest make up more than 0.1% of the sample.

Concerning this clone itself: Its antigen has not been determined. Per-base qualities were not stored, and no clone one base away is much larger.

A single peripheral blood draw of about 116 mL on average was collected from each donor into heparinised tubes. A BD FACSAria II was used to sort naive, central memory, regulatory and stem cell-like memory CD4+ T cells with a panel that included CD45RO, CCR7, CD25, CD127, CD95 and CD27. All sorted populations exceeded 95% purity. Right away, PBMCs were isolated by Lymphoprep density gradient centrifugation and were stained directly, with no culture step. To minimize batch effects, samples were stained and sorted in pairs, one healthy donor with one patient per experiment. V trim: 3 bases; J trim: 0 bases; unmatched bases: 5. Reading from cysteine to phenylalanine, the CDR3 counts 15 amino acids. Only the CDR3 portion is preserved as DNA: 45 bases, with reading frame beginning at the first base. Taken from the germline V gene, the CDR1 and CDR2 loops are SGHVS and FQNEAQ.

Sequences were obtained from naive CD4+ T cells from blood. The sample's cell subset or site label is to be understood as: true naive CD4+ T cells. The sequence was collected from a man aged 25-40 years with type 1 diabetes. The chain joins TRBV7-8 to TRBJ2-7; TRBD1 agrees with 7 junctional bases. The CDR3 region has the sequence CASSFRQGRSYEQYF. The bases read TGTGCCAGCAGCTTTCGACAGGGACGCTCCTACGAGCAGTACTTC.